The subject of this entry is one TCR beta chain. These data belong to a study of control samples from healthy donors and cancer patients. Method: immunoSEQ multiplex PCR; TCRdb's copy keeps in-frame clones and lacks some. The table includes some 100,000 clones, approximately 90% detected once. The ends lost 0 bases at V and 8 bases at J; junction bases unmatched: 15. Germline loops: CDR1 MNHEY, CDR2 SVGEGT. The CDR3 is 17 residues long. This sequence joins TRBV6-2 or TRBV6-3 and TRBJ1-2; 7 nucleotides match TRBD1. The sequence was collected from a woman aged 45-65 years in good health. The sequencing input was blood. The CDR3 region is CASSYSTGTATIWGYTF. CDR3 sequence (DNA): TGTGCCAGCAGTTACTCTACCGGGACAGCGACCATATGGGGCTACACCTTC.